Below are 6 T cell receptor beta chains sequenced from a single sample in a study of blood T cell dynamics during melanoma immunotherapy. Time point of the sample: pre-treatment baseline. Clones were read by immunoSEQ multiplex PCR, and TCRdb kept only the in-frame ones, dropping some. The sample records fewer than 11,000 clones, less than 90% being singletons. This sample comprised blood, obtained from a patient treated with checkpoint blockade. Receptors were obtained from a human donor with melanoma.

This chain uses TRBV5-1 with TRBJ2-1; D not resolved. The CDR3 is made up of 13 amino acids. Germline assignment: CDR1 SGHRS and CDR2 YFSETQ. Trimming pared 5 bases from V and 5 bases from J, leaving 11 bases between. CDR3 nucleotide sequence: TGCGCCAGCAGATTTAGAGCCCACAATGAGCAGTTCTTC. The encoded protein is CASRFRAHNEQFF.

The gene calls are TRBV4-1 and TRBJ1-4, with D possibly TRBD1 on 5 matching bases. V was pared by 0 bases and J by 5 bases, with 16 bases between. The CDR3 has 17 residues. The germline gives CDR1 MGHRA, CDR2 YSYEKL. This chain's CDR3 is CASSQDPMGRLNEKLFF. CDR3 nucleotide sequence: TGCGCCAGCAGCCAAGATCCGATGGGACGGCTAAATGAAAAACTGTTTTTT.

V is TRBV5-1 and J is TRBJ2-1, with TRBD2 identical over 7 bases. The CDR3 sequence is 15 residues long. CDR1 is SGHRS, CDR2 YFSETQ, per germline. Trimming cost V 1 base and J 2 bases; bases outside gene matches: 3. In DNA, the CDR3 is TGCGCCAGCAGCTTGTCCAGCGGGGCCTACAATGAGCAGTTCTTC. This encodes CASSLSSGAYNEQFF.

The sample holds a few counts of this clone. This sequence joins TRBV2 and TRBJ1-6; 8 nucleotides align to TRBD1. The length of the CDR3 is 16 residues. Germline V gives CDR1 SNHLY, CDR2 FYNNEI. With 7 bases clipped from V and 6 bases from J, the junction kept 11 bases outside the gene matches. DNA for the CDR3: TGTGCCAGCAATCCAGGGGGCCATAGAGGTAATTCACCCCTCCACTTT. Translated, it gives CASNPGGHRGNSPLHF.

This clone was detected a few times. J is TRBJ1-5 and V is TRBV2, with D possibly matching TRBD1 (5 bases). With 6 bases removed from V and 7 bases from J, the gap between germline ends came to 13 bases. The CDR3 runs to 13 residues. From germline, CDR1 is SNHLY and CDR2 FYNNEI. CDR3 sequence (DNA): TGTGCCAGCAGAGACACGAGGGACCAGCCCCAGCATTTT. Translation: CASRDTRDQPQHF.

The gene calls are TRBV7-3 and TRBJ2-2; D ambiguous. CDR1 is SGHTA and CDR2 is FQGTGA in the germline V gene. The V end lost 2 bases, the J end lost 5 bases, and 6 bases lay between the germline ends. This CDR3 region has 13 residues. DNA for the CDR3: TGTGCCAGCAGCTTAGACGGTACCGGGGAGCTGTTTTTT. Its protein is CASSLDGTGELFF.